Shown below are 14 T cell receptor beta chains from a single sample sequenced in a study of molecular identifiers for immune sequencing clone quantification. Each CDR3 protein gets one entry after TCRdb re-called the PCR reads with MiXCR. Of 300,000 to 350,000 distinct CDR3 sequences listed, 20% to 25% are singletons. Material: naive CD8+ T cells from blood, with Jurkat cell RNA spiked in. The subset was: FACS-sorted CD8+CD4-CCR7+CD45RA+ naive T cells. The source is a human donor in good health. Some libraries in this study had Jurkat cell RNA spiked in.

Comments on this clonotype: This clone may be a read error of a much larger clone one base away. The genes are TRBV12-3 or TRBV12-4 and TRBJ2-2; 9 bases line up with TRBD1. This CDR3 is built from 13 residues. The CDR3 DNA is TGTGCCAGCAGTGACAGGGGGTCCGGGGGGCTGTTTTTT. Translating gives CASSDRGSGGLFF.

This clonotype was seen at least ten times. The V and J genes are TRBV6-5 and TRBJ2-7, with D perhaps matching TRBD1 or TRBD2 (5 bases each). Germline CDR1 is MNHEY and CDR2 is SVGAGI. This CDR3 region has 14 residues. V was shortened by 7 bases and J by 1 base, with 14 bases between the two germline ends. CDR3 nucleotide sequence: TGTGCCAGCAAGTCGGGGCCGACATCCTACGAGCAGTACTTC. Its protein product is CASKSGPTSYEQYF.

With regard to this clonotype: Since a much larger clone is just one base distant, this may be a read error. The chain has TRBV9 and TRBJ2-3, with 7 bases lining up with TRBD2. CDR3 length: 15 residues. Germline lookup yields CDR1 SGDLS and CDR2 YYNGEE. CDR3: CANSVEGVGGDTQYF. As DNA, the CDR3 is TGTGCCAACAGCGTAGAGGGCGTGGGGGGGGATACGCAGTATTTT.

This clonotype has at least ten counts. The chain joins TRBV7-9 to TRBJ1-5, with D maybe TRBD1 (6 bases). V lost 2 bases and J lost 6, with 11 bases in between. In germline, CDR1 is SEHNR, CDR2 FQNEAQ (reference sequence). The CDR3 extends over 14 amino acids. CDR3 DNA: TGTGCCAGCAGCTTAATGGGAGGGGGTCAGCCCCAGCATTTT. Protein: CASSLMGGGQPQHF.

This clonotype was recorded a few times. At one end, the junction sequence differs from germline, possibly due to a read error. The chain couples TRBV27 to TRBJ2-7, with 9 bases lining up with TRBD2. Germline CDR1 reads MNHEY; CDR2 reads SMNVEV (reference sequence). This CDR3 comprises 12 residues. CDR3 sequence: CASSYAGGTPCF. The CDR3 DNA sequence: TGTGCCAGCAGTTATGCGGGAGGGACTCCCTGCTTC.

The rearrangement joins TRBV10-3 to TRBJ2-3; a possible D gene is TRBD2 (6 bases). V lost 6 bases and J 1 base, leaving 14 bases between the germline ends. CDR1 ENHRY and CDR2 SYGVKD come from the germline V gene. The CDR3 is made up of 15 amino acids. CDR3 loop: CAIRGTGGGTDTQYF. The CDR3 nucleotides read TGTGCCATCAGAGGAACTGGCGGGGGCACAGATACGCAGTATTTT.

This clonotype appeared many times. This rearrangement joins TRBV28 to TRBJ1-5; the D gene is possibly TRBD1 (5 bases). With 3 bases removed from V and 7 bases from J, the gap between germline ends came to 22 bases. The CDR3 runs to 17 residues. CDR1 is MDHEN, CDR2 SYDVKM, per germline. In DNA, the CDR3 is TGTGCCAGCAGTTTCCCCCAGGCGCGGGCGGGGGACCAGCCCCAGCATTTT. This gives the protein CASSFPQARAGDQPQHF. The variable domain in full, with the rest retrieved from reference TRBV28 and TRBJ1-5, is DVKVTQSSRYLVKRTGEKVFLECVQDMDHENMFWYRQDPGLGLRLIYFSYDVKMKEKGDIPEGYSVSREKKERFSLILESASTNQTSMYLCASSFPQARAGDQPQHFGDGTRLSIL.

This chain uses TRBV4-1 with TRBJ1-1, with a possible D match to TRBD1 (5 bases). Germline CDR1 MGHRA, CDR2 YSYEKL. This CDR3 region has 17 residues. V lost 3 bases and J 1 base, leaving 18 bases between the germline ends. CDR3 in amino acids: CASSQIYGGGENTEAFF. The DNA for the CDR3 is TGCGCCAGCAGCCAGATCTACGGGGGGGGGGAGAACACTGAAGCTTTCTTT.

This clonotype occurred once. A much larger clone sits a single nucleotide away, making a read error possible. As DNA, the CDR3 is TGCGCCAGCAGCCTTGTGAGGCCGGGACGGGGGGCTATTCAGCCCCAGCATTTT. Protein sequence: CASSLVRPGRGAIQPQHF. The chain has TRBV5-1 and TRBJ1-5, with D perhaps TRBD1 (6 bases). The CDR3 spans 18 residues. V shed 4 bases and J shed 6 bases, with 26 bases lying between them. Germline-derived CDR1 and CDR2 are SGHRS and YFSETQ.

This clonotype appeared many times. The rearrangement links TRBV29-1 to TRBJ1-1, with TRBD1 identical over 12 bases. The length of the CDR3 is 14 residues. Germline V gene data show CDR1 as SQVTM and CDR2 as ANQGSEA. V lost 3 bases and J lost 3; bases outside the gene matches: 2. The CDR3 DNA is TGCAGCGTTGAGGGGGACAGGGGGCACACTGAAGCTTTCTTT. As protein: CSVEGDRGHTEAFF.

Turning to this clonotype: A much larger clone sits a single nucleotide away, making a read error possible. V and J are TRBV29-1 and TRBJ2-5; no definite D call. This CDR3 has 13 amino acids. The germline V gene has CDR1 SQVTM and CDR2 ANQGSEA. The V and J ends lost 6 bases and 0 bases respectively, with 11 bases between them. CDR3 nucleotides: TGCAGCGTGGCTTCACCGCACCAAGAGACCCAGTACTTC. It specifies CSVASPHQETQYF.

Of note for this clonotype: A much larger clone lies one base from this, so it may be a read error. V and J are TRBV19 and TRBJ2-7; D remains unclear. CDR3 length: 13 amino acids. Germline CDR1 reads LNHDA; CDR2 reads SQIVND (reference sequence). The CDR3 bases are TGTGCCAGTAGTATTTCGGCGTCCTACGAGCAGTGCTTC. Translated: CASSISASYEQCF.

This clonotype was seen at least ten times. The V call is TRBV5-1, the J call TRBJ2-3; 7 nucleotides line up with TRBD1. Germline loops: CDR1 SGHRS, CDR2 YFSETQ. J gave up 3 bases and V 2 bases, and 3 bases lay outside the gene matches. This CDR3 has 14 residues. The CDR3 here is CASSLWDRTDTQYF. CDR3 bases: TGCGCCAGCAGCTTATGGGACAGAACAGATACGCAGTATTTT.

Many counts were recorded for this clonotype. The chain has TRBV28 and TRBJ1-1; D unclear. The CDR3 has 13 residues. Trimming pared 2 bases from V and 6 bases from J, leaving 10 bases between. Germline assignment: CDR1 MDHEN and CDR2 SYDVKM. CDR3 loop: CASSLTLGPEAFF. As DNA, the CDR3 is TGTGCCAGCAGTTTAACGCTCGGACCTGAAGCTTTCTTT.